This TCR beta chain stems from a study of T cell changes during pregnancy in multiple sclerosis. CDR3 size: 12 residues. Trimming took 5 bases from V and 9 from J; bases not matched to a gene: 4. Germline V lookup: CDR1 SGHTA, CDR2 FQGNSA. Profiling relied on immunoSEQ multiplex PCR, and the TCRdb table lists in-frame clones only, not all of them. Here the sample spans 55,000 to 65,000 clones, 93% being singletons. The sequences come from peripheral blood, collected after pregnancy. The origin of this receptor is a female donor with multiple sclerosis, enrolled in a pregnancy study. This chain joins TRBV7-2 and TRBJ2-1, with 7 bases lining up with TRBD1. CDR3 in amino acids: CASSLDRAEQFF. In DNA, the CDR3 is TGTGCCAGCAGCCTTGACAGGGCTGAGCAGTTCTTC.